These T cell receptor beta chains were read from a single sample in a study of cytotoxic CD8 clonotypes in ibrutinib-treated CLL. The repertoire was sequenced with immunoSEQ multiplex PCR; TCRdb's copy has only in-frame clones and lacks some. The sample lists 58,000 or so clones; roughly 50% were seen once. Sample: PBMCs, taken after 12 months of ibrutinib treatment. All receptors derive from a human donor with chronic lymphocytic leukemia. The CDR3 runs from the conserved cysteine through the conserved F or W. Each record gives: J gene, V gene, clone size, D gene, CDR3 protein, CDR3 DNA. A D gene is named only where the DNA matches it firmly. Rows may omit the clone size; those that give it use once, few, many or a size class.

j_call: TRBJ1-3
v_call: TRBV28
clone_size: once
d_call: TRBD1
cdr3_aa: CASSLRDRSSGNTIYF
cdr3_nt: TGTGCCAGCAGTCTCCGGGACAGGAGCTCTGGAAACACCATATATTTT

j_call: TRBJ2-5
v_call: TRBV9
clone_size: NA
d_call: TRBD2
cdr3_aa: CASSPNGLAGGQETQYF
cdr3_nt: TGTGCCAGCAGCCCAAACGGGCTAGCGGGGGGGCAAGAGACCCAGTACTTC

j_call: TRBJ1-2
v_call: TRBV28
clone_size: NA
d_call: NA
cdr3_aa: CASSFGAGRYYGYTF
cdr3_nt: NA

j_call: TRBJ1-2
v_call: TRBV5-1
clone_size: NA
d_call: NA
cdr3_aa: CASSSRPGTGGGYTF
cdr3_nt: TGCGCCAGCAGCTCAAGACCCGGGACGGGGGGTGGCTACACCTTC

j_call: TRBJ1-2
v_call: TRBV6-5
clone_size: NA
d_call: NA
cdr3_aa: CASGCCMLMYGYTF
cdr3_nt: TGTGCCAGCGGTTGTTGCATGTTAATGTATGGCTACACCTTC

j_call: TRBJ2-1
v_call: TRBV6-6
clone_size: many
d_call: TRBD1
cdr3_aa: CASSYSGVGDSRFF
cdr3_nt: TGTGCCAGCAGTTACTCGGGTGTTGGGGACAGTCGGTTCTTC

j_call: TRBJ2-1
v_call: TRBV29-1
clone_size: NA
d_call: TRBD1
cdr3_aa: CSVKIGTGLINEQFF
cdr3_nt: TGCAGCGTTAAAATCGGGACAGGGTTGATCAATGAGCAGTTCTTC

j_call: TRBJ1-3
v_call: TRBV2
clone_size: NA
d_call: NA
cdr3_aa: CASSVGGSGNTIYF
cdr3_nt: TGTGCCAGCAGTGTAGGTGGCTCTGGAAACACCATATATTTT

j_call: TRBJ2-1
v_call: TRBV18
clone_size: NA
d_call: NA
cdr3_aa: CASSPGLFSTISSYNEQFF
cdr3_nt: TGTGCCAGCTCACCAGGACTCTTTTCAACAATTAGCTCCTACAATGAGCAGTTCTTC

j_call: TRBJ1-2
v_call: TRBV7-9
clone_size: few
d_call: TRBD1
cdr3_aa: CASSPTGGGNGYTF
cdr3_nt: TGTGCCAGCAGCCCAACAGGGGGCGGTAATGGCTACACCTTC

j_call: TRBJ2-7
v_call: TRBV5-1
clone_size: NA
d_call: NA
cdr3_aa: CASSSLRDVGDYEQYF
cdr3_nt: TGCGCCAGCAGCAGTCTCCGGGACGTAGGAGACTACGAGCAGTACTTC

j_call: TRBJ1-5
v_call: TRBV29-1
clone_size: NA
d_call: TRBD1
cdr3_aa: CSVETGANQPQHF
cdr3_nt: TGCAGCGTTGAAACAGGGGCCAATCAGCCCCAGCATTTT

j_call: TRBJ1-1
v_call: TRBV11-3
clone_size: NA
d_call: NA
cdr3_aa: CASSLEGREAFF
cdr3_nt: TGTGCCAGCAGCTTAGAGGGCAGGGAAGCTTTCTTT

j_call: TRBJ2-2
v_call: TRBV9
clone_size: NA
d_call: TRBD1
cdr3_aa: CASSVGGTGNTGELFF
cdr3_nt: TGTGCCAGCAGCGTAGGTGGGACAGGGAACACCGGGGAGCTGTTTTTT

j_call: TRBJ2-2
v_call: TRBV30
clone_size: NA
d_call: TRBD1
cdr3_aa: CAWRARGQRSGELFF
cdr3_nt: TGTGCCTGGAGGGCGAGGGGGCAAAGGTCCGGGGAGCTGTTTTTT

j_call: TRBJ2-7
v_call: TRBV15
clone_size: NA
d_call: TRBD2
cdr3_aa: CATSRDRRGAYEQYF
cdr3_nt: TGTGCCACCAGCAGAGACCGCCGGGGGGCCTACGAGCAGTACTTC

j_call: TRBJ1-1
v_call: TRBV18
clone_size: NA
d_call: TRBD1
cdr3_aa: CASSQQGAGEAFF
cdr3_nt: TGTGCCAGCTCGCAACAGGGGGCAGGTGAAGCTTTCTTT

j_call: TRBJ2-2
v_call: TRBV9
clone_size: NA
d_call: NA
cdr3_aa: CASSVVVERTVAGELFF
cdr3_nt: TGTGCCAGCAGCGTAGTAGTGGAGAGAACAGTAGCCGGGGAGCTGTTTTTT

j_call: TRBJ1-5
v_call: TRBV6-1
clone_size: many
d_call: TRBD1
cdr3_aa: CASSEWTGGEAQPQHF
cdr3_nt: TGTGCCAGCAGTGAATGGACAGGGGGCGAAGCTCAGCCCCAGCATTTT

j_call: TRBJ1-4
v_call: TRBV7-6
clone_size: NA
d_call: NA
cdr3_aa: CASSSGGNEKLFF
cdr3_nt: TGTGCCAGCAGCTCCGGGGGGAATGAAAAACTGTTTTTT

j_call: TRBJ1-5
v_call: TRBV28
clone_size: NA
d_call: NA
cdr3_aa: CASSLSRRAQPQHF
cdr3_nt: TGTGCCAGCAGTTTAAGTCGCAGGGCTCAGCCCCAGCATTTT

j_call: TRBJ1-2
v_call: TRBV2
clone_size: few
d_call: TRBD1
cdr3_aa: CASSITGAEGYTF
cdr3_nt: TGTGCCAGCAGCATAACAGGGGCAGAGGGCTACACCTTC

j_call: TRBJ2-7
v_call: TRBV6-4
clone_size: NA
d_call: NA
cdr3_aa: CASSYSIVRDDEQYF
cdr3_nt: TGTGCCAGCAGTTACTCGATCGTTAGGGACGACGAGCAGTACTTC

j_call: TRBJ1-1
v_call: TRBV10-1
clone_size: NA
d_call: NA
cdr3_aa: CASSEGIENTEAFF
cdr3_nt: TGCGCCAGCAGCGAGGGTATCGAGAACACTGAAGCTTTCTTT

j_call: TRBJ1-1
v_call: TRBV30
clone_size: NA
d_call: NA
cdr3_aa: CAWSRHTEAFF
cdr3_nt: TGTGCCTGGAGTCGGCACACTGAAGCTTTCTTT

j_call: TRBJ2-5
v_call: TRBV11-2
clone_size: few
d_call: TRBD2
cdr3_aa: CASRSGRSLLAGVETQYF
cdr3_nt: TGTGCCAGCCGTTCAGGCCGCAGCTTACTAGCGGGAGTAGAGACCCAGTACTTC

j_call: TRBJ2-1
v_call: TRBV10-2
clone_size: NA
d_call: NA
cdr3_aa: CASSSPLDLDRFNVNEQFF
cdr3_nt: TGCGCCAGCAGTTCACCTCTCGACCTTGACAGGTTTAACGTCAATGAGCAGTTCTTC

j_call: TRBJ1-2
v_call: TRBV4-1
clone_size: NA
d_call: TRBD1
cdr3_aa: CASSQSRDRYYGYTF
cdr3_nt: TGCGCCAGCAGCCAATCCCGGGACAGGTACTATGGCTACACCTTC

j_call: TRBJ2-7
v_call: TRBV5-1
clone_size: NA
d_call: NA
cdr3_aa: CASSRDGGVTYEQYF
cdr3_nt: TGCGCCAGCAGCCGAGACGGAGGGGTGACCTACGAGCAGTACTTC

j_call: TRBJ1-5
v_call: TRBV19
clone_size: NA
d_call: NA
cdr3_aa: CASSMDSYQPQHF
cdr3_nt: TGTGCCAGTAGTATGGACAGTTATCAGCCCCAGCATTTT

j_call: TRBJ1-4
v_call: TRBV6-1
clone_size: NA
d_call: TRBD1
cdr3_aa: CASARGQGGEKLFF
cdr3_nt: TGTGCCAGCGCCAGGGGACAGGGCGGTGAAAAACTGTTTTTT

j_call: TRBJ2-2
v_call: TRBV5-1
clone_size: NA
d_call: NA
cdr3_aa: CASRLDSGLTGELFF
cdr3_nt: TGCGCCAGCAGGTTGGACAGTGGATTAACCGGGGAGCTGTTTTTT

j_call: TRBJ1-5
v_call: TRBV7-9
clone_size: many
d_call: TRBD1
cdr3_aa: CASSGGQGRDQPQHF
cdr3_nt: TGTGCCAGCAGCGGTGGACAGGGAAGAGATCAGCCCCAGCATTTT

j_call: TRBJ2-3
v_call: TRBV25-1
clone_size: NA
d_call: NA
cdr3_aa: CASSEAGVRTDTQYF
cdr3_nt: TGTGCCAGCAGTGAAGCAGGGGTCCGCACAGATACGCAGTATTTT

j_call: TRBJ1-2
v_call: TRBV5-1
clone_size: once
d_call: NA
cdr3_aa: CASSAPDSIYGYTF
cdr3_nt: TGCGCCAGCAGCGCCCCCGATTCCATCTATGGCTACACCTTC

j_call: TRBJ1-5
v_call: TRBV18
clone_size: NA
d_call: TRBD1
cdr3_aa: CASSPSGGGQPQHF
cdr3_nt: TGTGCCAGCTCACCATCAGGGGGCGGGCAGCCCCAGCATTTT

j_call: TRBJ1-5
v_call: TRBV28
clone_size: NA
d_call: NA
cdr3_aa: CASSFFGGNQPQHF
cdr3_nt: TGTGCCAGCAGTTTTTTCGGGGGCAATCAGCCCCAGCATTTT

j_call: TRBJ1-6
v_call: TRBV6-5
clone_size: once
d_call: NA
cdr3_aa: CASSWELGNSPLHF
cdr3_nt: TGTGCCAGCAGTTGGGAGCTGGGGAATTCACCCCTCCACTTT

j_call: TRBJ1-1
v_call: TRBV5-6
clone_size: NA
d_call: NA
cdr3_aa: CASSFGWGEAFF
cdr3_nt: TGTGCCAGCAGCTTTGGCTGGGGCGAAGCTTTCTTT

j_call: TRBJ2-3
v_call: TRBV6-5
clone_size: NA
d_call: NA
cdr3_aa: CASSYSTSSVAGKQYF
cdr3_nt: TGTGCCAGCAGTTACTCGACTAGTTCCGTAGCTGGGAAGCAGTATTTT

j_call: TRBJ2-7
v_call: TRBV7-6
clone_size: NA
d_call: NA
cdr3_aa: CASSLTTATCEQYF
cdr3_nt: TGTGCCAGCAGCTTAACTACCGCAACCTGCGAGCAGTACTTC

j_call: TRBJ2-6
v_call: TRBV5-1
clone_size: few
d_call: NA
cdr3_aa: CASSFGQLSGANVLTF
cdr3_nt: TGCGCCAGCAGCTTCGGACAGCTCTCTGGGGCCAACGTCCTGACTTTC

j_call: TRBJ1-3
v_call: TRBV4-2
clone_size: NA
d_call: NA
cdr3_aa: CASSQDRSLSGNTIYF
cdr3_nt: TGTGCCAGCAGCCAAGATCGCAGCCTCTCTGGAAACACCATATATTTT

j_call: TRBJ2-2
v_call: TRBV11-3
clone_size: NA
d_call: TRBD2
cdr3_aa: CASSLGSGTSGEANTGELFF
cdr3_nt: TGTGCCAGCAGCTTAGGATCCGGGACTAGCGGGGAAGCGAACACCGGGGAGCTGTTTTTT

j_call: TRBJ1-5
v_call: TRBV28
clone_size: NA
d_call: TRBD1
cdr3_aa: CASTLDRGRSQPQHF
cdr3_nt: TGTGCCAGCACTTTGGACAGGGGGCGCTCTCAGCCCCAGCATTTT

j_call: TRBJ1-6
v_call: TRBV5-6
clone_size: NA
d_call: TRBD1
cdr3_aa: CASSFFRSGTGNNSPLHF
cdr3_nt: TGTGCCAGCAGCTTCTTTAGGTCCGGGACAGGGAATAATTCACCCCTCCACTTT

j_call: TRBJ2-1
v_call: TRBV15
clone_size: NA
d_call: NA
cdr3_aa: CAAGEGGSYNEQFF
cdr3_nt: TGTGCCGCCGGAGAGGGGGGCTCCTACAATGAGCAGTTCTTC

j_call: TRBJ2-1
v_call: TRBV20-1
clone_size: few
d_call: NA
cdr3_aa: CSAPGLYRQFF
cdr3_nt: TGCAGTGCCCCTGGGTTATATCGGCAGTTCTTC

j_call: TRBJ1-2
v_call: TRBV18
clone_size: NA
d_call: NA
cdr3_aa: CASSPSGMAYGYTF
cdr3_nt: TGTGCCAGCTCACCATCGGGGATGGCCTATGGCTACACCTTC

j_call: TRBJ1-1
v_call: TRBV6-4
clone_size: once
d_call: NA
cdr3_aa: CASRERPLYTEAFF
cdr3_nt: TGTGCCAGCAGGGAGCGCCCCTTGTACACTGAAGCTTTCTTT

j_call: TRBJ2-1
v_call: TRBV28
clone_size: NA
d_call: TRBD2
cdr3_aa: CASSHRSLAGVYNEQFF
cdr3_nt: TGTGCCAGCAGCCACAGAAGCCTAGCGGGAGTCTACAATGAGCAGTTCTTC

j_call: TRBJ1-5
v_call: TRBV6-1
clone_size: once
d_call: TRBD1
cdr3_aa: CASSGRTGFSNQPQHF
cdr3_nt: TGTGCCAGCAGTGGCAGGACAGGGTTTAGCAATCAGCCCCAGCATTTT

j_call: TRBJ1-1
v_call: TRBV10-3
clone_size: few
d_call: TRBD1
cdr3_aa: CATNRQGTKIEAFF
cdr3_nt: TGTGCCACGAACAGACAGGGCACTAAAATCGAAGCTTTCTTT

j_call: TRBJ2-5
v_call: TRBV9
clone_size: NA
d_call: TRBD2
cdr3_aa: CASSVAPPLAGVETQYF
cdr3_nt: TGTGCCAGCAGCGTAGCCCCCCCTTTAGCGGGAGTAGAGACCCAGTACTTC

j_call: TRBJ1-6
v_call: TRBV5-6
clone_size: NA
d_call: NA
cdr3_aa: CASSLVGQTAPLHF
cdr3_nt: TGTGCCAGCAGCTTGGTAGGACAGACGGCACCCCTCCACTTT

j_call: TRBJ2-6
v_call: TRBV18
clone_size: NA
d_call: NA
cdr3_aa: CASSALVVYGSSGANVLTF
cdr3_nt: TGTGCCAGCTCAGCACTGGTTGTGTATGGGAGTTCTGGGGCCAACGTCCTGACTTTC

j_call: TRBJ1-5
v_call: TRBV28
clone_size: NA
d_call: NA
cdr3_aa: CASSLGAGASGMRDQPQHF
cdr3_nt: TGTGCCAGCAGTTTAGGAGCAGGGGCTTCAGGGATGAGGGATCAGCCCCAGCATTTT

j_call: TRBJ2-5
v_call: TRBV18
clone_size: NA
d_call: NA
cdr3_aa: CASSPGKETQYF
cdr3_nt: TGTGCCAGCTCGCCGGGGAAAGAGACCCAGTACTTC

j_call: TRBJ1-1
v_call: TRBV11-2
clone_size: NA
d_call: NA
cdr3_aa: CASSFGREAFF
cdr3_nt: TGTGCCAGCAGCTTTGGGAGGGAAGCTTTCTTT